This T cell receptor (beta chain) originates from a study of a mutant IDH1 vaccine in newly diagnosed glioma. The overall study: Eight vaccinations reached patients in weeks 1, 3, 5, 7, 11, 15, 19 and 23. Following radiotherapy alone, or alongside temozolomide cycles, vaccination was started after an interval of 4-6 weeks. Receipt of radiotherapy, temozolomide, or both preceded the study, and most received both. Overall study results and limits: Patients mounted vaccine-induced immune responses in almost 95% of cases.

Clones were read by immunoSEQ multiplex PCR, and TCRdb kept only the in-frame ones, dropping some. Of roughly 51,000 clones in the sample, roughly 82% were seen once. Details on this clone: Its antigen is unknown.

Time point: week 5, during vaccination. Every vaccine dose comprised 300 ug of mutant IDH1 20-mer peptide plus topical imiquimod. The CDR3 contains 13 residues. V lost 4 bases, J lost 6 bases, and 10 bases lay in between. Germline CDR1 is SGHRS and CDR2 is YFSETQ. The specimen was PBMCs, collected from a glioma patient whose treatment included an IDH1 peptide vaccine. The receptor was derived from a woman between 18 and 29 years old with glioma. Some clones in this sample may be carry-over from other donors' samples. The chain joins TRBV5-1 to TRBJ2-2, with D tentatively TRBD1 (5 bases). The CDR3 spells CASSTTAPGELFF. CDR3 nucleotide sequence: TGCGCCAGCAGCACGACAGCCCCCGGGGAGCTGTTTTTT.